This TCR beta chain was documented in a study of radiotherapy plus CTLA-4 blockade in lung cancer (dated by TCRdb to 2016 to 2019). Some background on the complete study: Objective responses occurred in approximately 17% of enrolled patients, and around 29% achieved disease control. Results and caveats for the whole study, not just this receptor: Increased serum interferon-beta after radiation, together with early dynamic changes in blood T cell clones, were reported to be the strongest predictors of response. TCR clones derived from tumors expanded in peripheral blood after treatment with radiotherapy and ipilimumab.

The library relied on the immunoSEQ multiplex PCR assay. TCRdb carries this immuneACCESS record with in-frame sequences only. Its versions omit some clonotypes, under half of them owing to an unresolved V gene in the studies checked, with the rest unexplained. In all, the sample holds over 50,000 clones, and around 85% of those were seen once. The ten largest clonotypes hold about 2.9% of the sample. In this study, focal radiation therapy paired with CTLA-4 blockade (ipilimumab) was tested in patients who had chemo-refractory metastatic non-small-cell lung cancer. Concerning this clone itself: Its recognized antigen is unknown. No much larger clone exists at a distance of one base, and base qualities are not known.

The CDR3, from cysteine to phenylalanine, totals 16 residues. Only the CDR3 part of the read is kept: 48 bases, read in frame from the first base. The germline V gene (reference sequence) provides CDR1 MNHNY and CDR2 SVGAGI. From V the trimming removes 0 bases and from J it removes 5 bases, while the gene matches leave 8 bases of the junction unaccounted for. The sample was peripheral blood, taken from a patient treated with radiotherapy plus ipilimumab. This receptor was taken from a human donor with non-small cell lung cancer who had a partial response to radiotherapy plus ipilimumab. The rearrangement combines TRBV6-6 with TRBJ2-5, and 8 bases in between align with TRBD2. CDR3 sequence: CASSYSPGGGWETQYF. The sequenced DNA: TGTGCCAGCAGTTACTCTCCGGGGGGGGGATGGGAGACCCAGTACTTC.